The clone carrying this TCR beta chain was found a few times. The sample originates from a study of patients and donors after allogeneic stem cell transplantation. V lost 5 bases to trimming and J lost 5 bases; unmatched junction nucleotides: 13. The CDR3 contains 16 residues. TCRdb reanalysed the RT-PCR reads using MiXCR and keeps one entry per CDR3 protein. Among roughly 960,000 distinct CDR3 sequences listed, roughly 17% were seen once. The specimen sequenced was blood, either unsorted or a sorted T cell fraction (not recorded which). The genes are TRBV12-3 or TRBV12-4 and TRBJ2-5, with TRBD2 matching over 8 bases. The clonotype was recovered from a human donor who was either an allogeneic HSCT recipient or a stem cell or donor lymphocyte infusion donor (not recorded which). It is not recorded whose cells these are; they may come from a transplant donor. CDR3 bases: TGTGCCAGCAGTGCCAGCGGGGGCGCTTCGGAGGAGACCCAGTACTTC. This encodes CASSASGGASEETQYF.